The 3 T cell receptor beta chains below all came from one sample that was sequenced in a study of T-cell memory formation after mild COVID-19. Via MiXCR, TCRdb re-called the 5' RACE reads, giving one row per CDR3 protein. The sample carries a few hundred thousand distinct CDR3 sequences, roughly 13% recorded once. Sequencing input: PBMCs or a T cell subset sorted from them (not recorded which). The receptors were gathered from a man younger than 35 who had mild COVID-19 (a few samples of this study predate the infection). Cell type and time point are not known.

This clonotype turned up a few times. The chain uses TRBV7-9 and TRBJ2-7; D is possibly TRBD1 or TRBD2 (5 bases each). The CDR3 extends over 14 amino acids. CDR1 and CDR2 from the germline V gene are SEHNR and FQNEAQ (reference sequence). Trimming left V 1 base short and J 2 bases short, with 9 bases between. CDR3 loop: CASSLVQEAYEQYF. The CDR3 DNA sequence: TGTGCCAGCAGCTTAGTACAGGAGGCCTACGAGCAGTACTTC.

This clonotype was seen a handful of times. This chain joins TRBV2 and TRBJ2-5, with 7 bases identical to TRBD1. Trimming removed 6 bases from V and 3 bases from J; junction bases left unmatched: 7. The germline V gene encodes CDR1 SNHLY and CDR2 FYNNEI. The CDR3 extends over 14 amino acids. The CDR3 reads CASRAGTDEETQYF. CDR3 nucleotide sequence: TGTGCCAGCAGAGCCGGGACAGATGAAGAGACCCAGTACTTC.

CDR3 DNA sequence: TGTGCCAGCAGTTACCGGGACACCACCTCAGGGACACCCCTCCACTTT. Its protein is CASSYRDTTSGTPLHF. The chain has TRBV6-5 and TRBJ1-6, with D possibly being TRBD1 (6 bases). The V and J ends lost 2 bases and 11 bases respectively, with 19 bases between them. This CDR3 has 16 amino acids. Germline lookup yields CDR1 MNHEY and CDR2 SVGAGI.